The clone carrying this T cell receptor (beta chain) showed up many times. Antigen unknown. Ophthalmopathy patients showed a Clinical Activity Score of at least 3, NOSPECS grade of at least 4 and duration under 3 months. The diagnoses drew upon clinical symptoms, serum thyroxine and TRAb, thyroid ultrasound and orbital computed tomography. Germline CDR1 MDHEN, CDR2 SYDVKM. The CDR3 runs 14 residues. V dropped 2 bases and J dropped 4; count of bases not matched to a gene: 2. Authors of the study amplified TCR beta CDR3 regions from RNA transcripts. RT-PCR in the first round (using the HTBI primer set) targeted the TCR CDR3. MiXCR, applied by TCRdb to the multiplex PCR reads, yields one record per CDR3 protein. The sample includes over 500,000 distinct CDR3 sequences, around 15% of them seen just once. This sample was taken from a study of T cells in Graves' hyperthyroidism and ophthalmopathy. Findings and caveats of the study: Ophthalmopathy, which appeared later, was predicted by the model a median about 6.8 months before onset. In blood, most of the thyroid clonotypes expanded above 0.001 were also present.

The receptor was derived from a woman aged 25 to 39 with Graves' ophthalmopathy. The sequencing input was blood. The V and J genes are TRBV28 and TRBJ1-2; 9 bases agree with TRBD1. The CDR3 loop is CASSLPTGGYGYTF. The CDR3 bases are TGTGCCAGCAGTTTACCGACAGGGGGCTATGGCTACACCTTC.